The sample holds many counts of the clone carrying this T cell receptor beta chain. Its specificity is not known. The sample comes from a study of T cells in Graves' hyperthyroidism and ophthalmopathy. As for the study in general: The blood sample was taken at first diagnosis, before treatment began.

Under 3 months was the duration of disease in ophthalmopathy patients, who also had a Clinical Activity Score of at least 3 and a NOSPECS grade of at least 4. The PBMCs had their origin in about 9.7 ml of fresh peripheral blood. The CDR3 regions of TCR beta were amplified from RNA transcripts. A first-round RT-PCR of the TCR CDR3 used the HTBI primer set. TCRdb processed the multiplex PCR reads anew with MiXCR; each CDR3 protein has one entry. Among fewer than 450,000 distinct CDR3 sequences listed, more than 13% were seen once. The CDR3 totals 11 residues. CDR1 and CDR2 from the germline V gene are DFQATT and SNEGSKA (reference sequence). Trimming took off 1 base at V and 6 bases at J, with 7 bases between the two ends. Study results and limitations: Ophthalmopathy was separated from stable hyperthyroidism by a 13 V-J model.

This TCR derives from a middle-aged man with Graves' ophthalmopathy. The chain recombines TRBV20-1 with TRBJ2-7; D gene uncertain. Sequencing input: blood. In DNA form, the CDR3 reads TGCAGTGCTAGAGTGGCACCCGAGCAGTACTTC. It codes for CSARVAPEQYF.